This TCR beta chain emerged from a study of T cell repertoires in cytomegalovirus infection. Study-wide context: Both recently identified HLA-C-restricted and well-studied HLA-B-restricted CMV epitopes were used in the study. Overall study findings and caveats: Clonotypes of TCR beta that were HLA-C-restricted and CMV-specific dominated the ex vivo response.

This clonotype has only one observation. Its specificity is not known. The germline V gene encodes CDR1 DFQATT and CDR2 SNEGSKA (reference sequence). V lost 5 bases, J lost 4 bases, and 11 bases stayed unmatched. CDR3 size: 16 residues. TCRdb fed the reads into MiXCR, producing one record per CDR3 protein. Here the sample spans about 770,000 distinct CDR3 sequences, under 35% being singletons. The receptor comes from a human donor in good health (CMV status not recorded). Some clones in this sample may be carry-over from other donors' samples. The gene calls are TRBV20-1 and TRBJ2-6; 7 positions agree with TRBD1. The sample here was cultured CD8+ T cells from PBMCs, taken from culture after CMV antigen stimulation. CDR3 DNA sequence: TGCAGTGCTTTATCGACAGGGACGGGAGGGGCCAACGTCCTGACTTTC. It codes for CSALSTGTGGANVLTF.